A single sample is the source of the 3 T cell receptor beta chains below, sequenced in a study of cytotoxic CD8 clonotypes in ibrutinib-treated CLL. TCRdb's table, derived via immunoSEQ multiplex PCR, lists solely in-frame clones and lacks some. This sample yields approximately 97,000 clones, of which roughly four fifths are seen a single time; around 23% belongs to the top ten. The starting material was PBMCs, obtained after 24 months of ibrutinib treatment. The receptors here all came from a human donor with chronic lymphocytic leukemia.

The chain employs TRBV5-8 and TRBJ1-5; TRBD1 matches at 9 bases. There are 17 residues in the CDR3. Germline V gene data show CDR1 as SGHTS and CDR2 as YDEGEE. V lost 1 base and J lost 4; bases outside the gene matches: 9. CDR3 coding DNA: TGTGCCAGCAGCTTGTACAGGGGGCAGAGGGATAATCAGCCCCAGCATTTT. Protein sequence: CASSLYRGQRDNQPQHF.

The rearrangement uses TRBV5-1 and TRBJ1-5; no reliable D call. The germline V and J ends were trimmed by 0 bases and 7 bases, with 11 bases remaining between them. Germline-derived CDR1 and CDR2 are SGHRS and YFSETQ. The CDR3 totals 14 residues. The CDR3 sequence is CASSLDGLRQPQHF. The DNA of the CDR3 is TGCGCCAGCAGCTTGGACGGTTTAAGACAGCCCCAGCATTTT.

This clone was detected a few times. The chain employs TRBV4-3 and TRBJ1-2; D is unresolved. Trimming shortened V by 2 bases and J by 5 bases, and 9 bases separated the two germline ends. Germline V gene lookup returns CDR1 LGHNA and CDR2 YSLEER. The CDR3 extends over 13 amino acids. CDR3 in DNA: TGCGCCAGCAGCCAAAAACCTGGTTATGGCTACACCTTC. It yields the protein CASSQKPGYGYTF.